These 24 T cell receptor beta chains were sequenced from one sample in a study of blood T cell repertoires in COVID-19. Some clones are missing from TCRdb's copy, which holds only in-frame ones; the method was immunoSEQ multiplex PCR. The sample carries about 110,000 clones, around 89% recorded once. The sequenced sample was peripheral blood. Receptor source: a human donor in a cohort sampled during active COVID-19.

The gene calls are TRBV10-3 and TRBJ2-5; perhaps TRBD2 as D (6 bases). V lost 4 bases, J lost 5 bases, and 23 bases lay in between. The CDR3 is made up of 17 amino acids. CDR1 and CDR2 from the germline V gene are ENHRY and SYGVKD. CDR3 sequence reads: CAISVGEVATNGETQYF. The CDR3 DNA follows: TGTGCCATCAGTGTAGGGGAGGTAGCGACGAACGGGGAGACCCAGTACTTC.

This chain uses TRBV18 with TRBJ1-4; D possibly corresponds to TRBD1 (5 bases). Trimming shortened V by 3 bases and J by 7 bases, and 9 bases separated the two germline ends. CDR1 is KGHSH, CDR2 LQKENI, per germline. CDR3 length: 13 amino acids. The CDR3 protein is CASSPQGFEKLFF. CDR3 nucleotides: TGTGCCAGCTCACCTCAGGGATTTGAAAAACTGTTTTTT.

This clone has only one observation. The chain is built from TRBV9 and TRBJ1-6, with 7 bases identical to TRBD1. CDR3 length equals 15 residues. V lost 1 base and J lost 5; bases outside the gene matches: 3. CDR1 and CDR2 from the germline V gene are SGDLS and YYNGEE. The CDR3 DNA is TGTGCCAGCAGCGTATCGGGACAGAATAATTCACCCCTCCACTTT. Residues: CASSVSGQNNSPLHF.

The chain links TRBV5-1 to TRBJ1-3; TRBD1 matches 11 bases. The V gene's germline CDR1 is SGHRS and CDR2 YFSETQ. V was clipped by 3 bases and J by 8 bases; unmatched bases: 16. CDR3 length: 18 residues. The CDR3 here is CASSSQPSRGQGADTIYF. CDR3 bases: TGCGCCAGCAGCTCTCAGCCCTCTAGAGGACAGGGGGCCGACACCATATATTTT.

The CDR3 DNA reads as TGTGCCAGCAGCTCCTATATAGACAGGCGCTCTGTTAATTCACCCCTCCACTTT. Translation gives CASSSYIDRRSVNSPLHF. The chain recombines TRBV7-2 with TRBJ1-6; D is possibly TRBD1 (6 bases). The CDR3 is 18 residues long. V shed 4 bases and J shed 6 bases, with 22 bases lying between them. Per germline, CDR1 SGHTA and CDR2 FQGNSA.

V usage is TRBV11-3 and J usage is TRBJ1-2, with 9 bases that match TRBD1. From germline, CDR1 is SGHNT and CDR2 YENEEA. The CDR3 is 15 residues long. V dropped 5 bases and J dropped 0; count of bases not matched to a gene: 4. The CDR3 coding sequence is TGTGCCAGCAGCCCCGGGACAGGGTCTAACTATGGCTACACCTTC. Its protein product is CASSPGTGSNYGYTF.

This clone was detected once. CDR3 protein: CASSAEAGVGEDTQYF. DNA for the CDR3: TGTGCCAGCAGCGCCGAGGCGGGGGTTGGTGAGGATACGCAGTATTTT. This sequence joins TRBV5-4 and TRBJ2-3; the match to TRBD2 covers 7 bases. J lost 6 bases, V lost 4 bases, and 14 bases had no gene match. CDR3 length: 16 residues. Germline V gene lookup returns CDR1 SGHNT and CDR2 YYREEE (reference sequence).

V gene TRBV4-3 combines with J gene TRBJ2-7, with 9 bases aligning to TRBD1. This CDR3 has 15 amino acids. Trimming at V came to 0 bases and at J to 5 bases, leaving 5 bases not matched to a gene. Germline V lookup: CDR1 LGHNA, CDR2 YSLEER. CDR3 bases: TGCGCCAGCAGCCAAGAAGGGGACAGGGCCCACGAGCAGTACTTC. Amino acids: CASSQEGDRAHEQYF.

This clone has just a few counts. This chain uses TRBV19 with TRBJ1-2; D perhaps matches TRBD1 (6 bases). Trimming took off 6 bases at V and 6 bases at J, with 17 bases between the two ends. Germline values: CDR1 LNHDA, CDR2 SQIVND (reference sequence). The CDR3 contains 14 residues. The CDR3 protein is CASRRTGQIDGYTF. The CDR3 bases are TGTGCCAGTAGGAGGACCGGACAGATCGATGGCTACACCTTC. The full variable domain, with the rest looked up from reference TRBV19 and TRBJ1-2, is DGGITQSPKYLFRKEGQNVTLSCEQNLNHDAMYWYRQDPGQGLRLIYYSQIVNDFQKGDIAEGYSVSREKKESFPLTVTSAQKNPTAFYLCASRRTGQIDGYTFGSGTRLTVV.

The chain links TRBV6-1 to TRBJ1-1; unclear D gene. The germline V and J ends were trimmed by 2 bases and 10 bases, with 11 bases remaining between them. The CDR3 sequence is 12 residues long. Germline CDR1 and CDR2: MNHNS and SASEGT. CDR3 amino acids: CASSEYKGVAFF. The CDR3 DNA follows: TGTGCCAGCAGTGAATATAAGGGAGTAGCTTTCTTT.

The chain couples TRBV28 to TRBJ2-7, with a possible D match to TRBD1 (5 bases). The germline CDR1 and CDR2 sequences are MDHEN and SYDVKM. This CDR3 is 16 amino acids long. Trimming removed 5 bases from V and 0 bases from J, with 17 bases in between. The CDR3, as DNA: TGTGCCAGCAGTCCACACGTTAGGCAGGGCTCCTACGAGCAGTACTTC. Its translation: CASSPHVRQGSYEQYF.

The gene calls are TRBV19 and TRBJ2-3, with 7 bases identical to TRBD2. Trimming cost V 4 bases and J 2 bases; bases outside gene matches: 12. This CDR3 is 17 amino acids long. Germline V gives CDR1 LNHDA, CDR2 SQIVND (reference sequence). CDR3 residues: CASSTKDGTKLTDTQYF. CDR3 coding DNA: TGTGCCAGTAGTACCAAGGACGGGACTAAGCTCACAGATACGCAGTATTTT.

The V and J genes are TRBV9 and TRBJ2-7; TRBD1 aligns across 8 bases. CDR3 length: 15 residues. Trimming cost V 0 bases and J 4 bases; bases outside gene matches: 6. Germline CDR1 reads SGDLS; CDR2 reads YYNGEE. The CDR3 DNA reads as TGTGCCAGCAGCGTAGAGGGGACAGGTGGGTACGAGCAGTACTTC. Protein product: CASSVEGTGGYEQYF.

The J gene is TRBJ2-7, the V gene TRBV6-6; perhaps TRBD2 as D (5 bases). Germline V gene data show CDR1 as MNHNY and CDR2 as SVGAGI (reference sequence). Trimming left V 0 bases short and J 6 bases short, with 9 bases between. The CDR3 contains 13 residues. CDR3 sequence (DNA): TGTGCCAGCAGTTACTCGTCAGGAGGCGAGCAGTACTTC. Translated, it gives CASSYSSGGEQYF.

V and J are TRBV7-8 and TRBJ2-5, with D possibly being TRBD1 (5 bases). CDR1 and CDR2 (germline): SGHVS, FQNEAQ. This CDR3 comprises 13 residues. V was trimmed by 4 bases and J by 4 bases, leaving 10 bases between them. Here the CDR3 reads CASSSVRGETQYF. The CDR3 bases are TGTGCCAGCAGCTCGGTTAGGGGAGAGACCCAGTACTTC.

The V gene is TRBV20-1, the J gene TRBJ1-3; D gene uncertain. CDR1 and CDR2 from the germline V gene are DFQATT and SNEGSKA (reference sequence). The CDR3 spans 13 residues. Trimming took 3 bases from V and 2 from J, leaving 8 bases between them. CDR3 protein: CSASLRPGNTIYF. DNA for the CDR3: TGCAGTGCTAGTCTCAGGCCTGGAAACACCATATATTTT.

This chain's CDR3 is CASSSGQVYGYTF. DNA of the CDR3: TGCGCCAGCAGCTCGGGACAGGTCTATGGCTACACCTTC. This sequence joins TRBV5-1 and TRBJ1-2, with TRBD1 matching 8 bases. V lost 3 bases to trimming and J lost 4 bases; unmatched junction nucleotides: 2. The length of the CDR3 is 13 residues. Per the germline V gene, CDR1 is SGHRS and CDR2 is YFSETQ.

DNA for the CDR3: TGCGCCAGCAGCTCGGGGATCGATAATTCACCCCTCCACTTT. This codes for CASSSGIDNSPLHF. This chain connects TRBV5-1 to TRBJ1-6; unclear D gene. The germline gives CDR1 SGHRS, CDR2 YFSETQ. This CDR3 has 14 amino acids. V lost 3 bases and J 5 bases, leaving 9 bases between the germline ends.

The CDR3 sequence is CASSLQGTDTQYF. The CDR3 region has the DNA TGTGCCAGCAGCTTACAGGGTACAGATACGCAGTATTTT. This chain links TRBV13 with TRBJ2-3; the D gene is possibly TRBD1 (5 bases). Germline CDR1 is PRHDT and CDR2 is FYEKMQ (reference sequence). V was trimmed by 2 bases and J by 3 bases, leaving 6 bases between them. This CDR3 region has 13 residues.

CDR3 region: CASSPYRADSSGNTIYF. The CDR3 nucleotides are TGTGCCAGCTCACCCTATCGCGCCGACAGTTCGGGAAACACCATATATTTT. This chain joins TRBV18 and TRBJ1-3, with a weak D call TRBD1 (5 bases). The V gene lost 3 bases and the J gene lost 4 bases, with 19 bases spanning the gap. Looked up from germline, CDR1 is KGHSH and CDR2 is LQKENI. The CDR3 spans 17 residues.

This chain joins TRBV2 and TRBJ2-7; 8 bases line up with TRBD2. From germline, CDR1 is SNHLY and CDR2 FYNNEI. The CDR3 consists of 15 residues. The trim removed 7 bases at V and 2 bases at J, leaving 10 bases unmatched. For the CDR3, the DNA is TGTGCCAGCACCCGCGGGGGGACACCCCCCTACGAGCAGTACTTC. It is translated as CASTRGGTPPYEQYF. Full variable domain (missing parts from reference TRBV2 and TRBJ2-7): EPEVTQTPSHQVTQMGQEVILRCVPISNHLYFYWYRQILGQKVEFLVSFYNNEISEKSEIFDDQFSVERPDGSNFTLKIRSTKLEDSAMYFCASTRGGTPPYEQYFGPGTRLTVT.

CDR3 residues: CASSYIRQGNPNQPQHF. CDR3 in DNA: TGTGCCAGCAGTTATATAAGACAGGGGAACCCCAATCAGCCCCAGCATTTT. The rearrangement joins TRBV28 to TRBJ1-5; 8 nucleotides agree with TRBD1. Per germline, CDR1 MDHEN and CDR2 SYDVKM. This CDR3 contains 17 residues. V gave up 4 bases and J gave up 3 bases; unmatched junction bases: 11. Supplemented by reference TRBV28 and TRBJ1-5, the full variable domain reads DVKVTQSSRYLVKRTGEKVFLECVQDMDHENMFWYRQDPGLGLRLIYFSYDVKMKEKGDIPEGYSVSREKKERFSLILESASTNQTSMYLCASSYIRQGNPNQPQHFGDGTRLSIL.

The V call is TRBV7-9, the J call TRBJ1-5; D unclear. The germline V gene has CDR1 SEHNR and CDR2 FQNEAQ (reference sequence). V lost 5 bases to trimming and J lost 3 bases, with 11 bases between them. This CDR3 has 14 residues. DNA for the CDR3: TGTGCCAGCAGCCCCCAGGCAGACAATCAGCCCCAGCATTTT. Protein product: CASSPQADNQPQHF.

This chain links TRBV4-2 with TRBJ1-5; D is unclear. In germline, CDR1 is LGHNA, CDR2 YNFKEQ. Trimming cost V 0 bases and J 10 bases, with 16 bases left between them. There are 15 residues in the CDR3. The CDR3 is CASSQDSAGALPQHF. In DNA form, the CDR3 reads TGTGCCAGCAGCCAAGATTCGGCAGGCGCCTTACCCCAGCATTTT.